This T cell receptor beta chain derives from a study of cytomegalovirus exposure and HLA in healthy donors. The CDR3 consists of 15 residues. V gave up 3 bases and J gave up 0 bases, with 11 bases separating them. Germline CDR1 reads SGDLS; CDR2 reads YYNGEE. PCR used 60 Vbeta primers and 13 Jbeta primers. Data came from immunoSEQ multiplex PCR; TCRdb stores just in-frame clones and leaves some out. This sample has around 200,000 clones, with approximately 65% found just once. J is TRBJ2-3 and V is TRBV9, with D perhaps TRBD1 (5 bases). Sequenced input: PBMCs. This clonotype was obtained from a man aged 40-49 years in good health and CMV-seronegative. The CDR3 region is CASSDKTGSTDTQYF. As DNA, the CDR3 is TGTGCCAGCAGCGACAAAACAGGAAGCACAGATACGCAGTATTTT.